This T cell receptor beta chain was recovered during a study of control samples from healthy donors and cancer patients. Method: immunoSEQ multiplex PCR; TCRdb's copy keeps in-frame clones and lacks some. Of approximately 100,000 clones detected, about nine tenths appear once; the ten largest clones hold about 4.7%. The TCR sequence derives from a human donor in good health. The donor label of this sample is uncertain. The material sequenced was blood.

The chain's CDR3 is CASSSRQGAEKLFF. The CDR3 DNA follows: TGTGCCAGCAGTTCTCGACAGGGGGCTGAAAAACTGTTTTTT. This chain connects TRBV5-4 to TRBJ1-4; TRBD1 agrees at 10 bases. The length of the CDR3 is 14 residues. V lost 5 bases and J lost 7; bases outside the gene matches: 5. In germline, CDR1 is SGHNT, CDR2 YYREEE (reference sequence).